This T cell receptor (beta chain) was found in a study of blood T cells in healthy people across ages. For the second PCR, which ran for about 6 to 12 cycles, a sample-barcoded 5' primer and a J-beta primer mix were used. In TCRdb, the 5' RACE reads were re-called with MiXCR into one record per CDR3 protein. The profile shows around 1.5 million distinct CDR3 sequences, roughly a third of them singletons. The CDR3 sequence is 15 residues long. With 1 base removed from V and 4 bases from J, the gap between germline ends came to 13 bases. Germline CDR1 SGHRS, CDR2 YFSETQ. Study-level points and caveats: The donors' CMV status was not determined, possibly confounding changes in expanded clonotypes.

Worth noting for this clonotype: Its matching antigen is unknown.

V is TRBV5-1 and J is TRBJ2-3; TRBD2 might be the D (6 bases). The receptor was isolated from a woman aged 25-40 years in good health. Specimen: blood. Here the CDR3 DNA reads TGCGCCAGCAGCTTGCTGGGACTTGCACCAGATACGCAGTATTTT. Its translation is CASSLLGLAPDTQYF.